Below are 29 T cell receptor beta chains sequenced from a single sample in a study of CD8+ T cells in alopecia areata. cDNA prepared by RNA extraction and subsequent reverse transcription served as the template for sequencing. Using immunoSEQ multiplex PCR, the repertoire was profiled, and TCRdb retains in-frame clones only, with some absent. The data show under 70,000 clones, roughly 60% seen once. The specimen was CD8+ T cells sorted from blood, collected at week 0. These TCRs come from a human donor with alopecia areata.

The chain carries TRBV9 and TRBJ2-1; 10 nucleotides agree with TRBD2. V trimming: 0 bases; J trimming: 5 bases; junction bases outside the gene matches: 2. The CDR3 has 15 residues. Germline loops: CDR1 SGDLS, CDR2 YYNGEE. The CDR3 DNA is TGTGCCAGCAGCGTAGCTAGCGGGAGTAACAATGAGCAGTTCTTC. Protein product: CASSVASGSNNEQFF.

This clone came up a few times. The chain couples TRBV5-6 to TRBJ2-7; D is unclear. Trimming left V 4 bases short and J 0 bases short, with 5 bases between. Germline CDR1 SGHDT, CDR2 YYEEEE. The CDR3 contains 12 residues. The CDR3 loop is CASSMSSYEQYF. CDR3 sequence (DNA): TGTGCCAGCAGCATGAGCTCCTACGAGCAGTACTTC.

The V call is TRBV5-6, the J call TRBJ1-2; tentative D call: TRBD1 (5 bases). V lost 2 bases and J 4 bases, leaving 21 bases between the germline ends. Germline CDR1 SGHDT, CDR2 YYEEEE. The CDR3 has 17 amino acids. The DNA of the CDR3 is TGTGCCAGCAGCTTCAACGCTCCGGGACGGAGCATCTATGGCTACACCTTC. Amino acid sequence: CASSFNAPGRSIYGYTF.

The chain uses TRBV27 and TRBJ2-3, with unresolved D. This CDR3 spans 13 amino acids. Trimming left V 4 bases short and J 6 bases short, with 11 bases between. Germline V CDR1 and CDR2: MNHEY, SMNVEV (reference sequence). The CDR3 DNA follows: TGTGCCAGCAGTTCCCGGGTGGAGGATACGCAGTATTTT. It encodes CASSSRVEDTQYF.

This clone was observed a few times. The chain uses TRBV7-6 and TRBJ2-7; 7 nucleotides agree with TRBD1. With 5 bases clipped from V and 0 bases from J, the junction kept 4 bases outside the gene matches. The CDR3 has 14 amino acids. Germline V lookup: CDR1 SGHVS, CDR2 FNYEAQ. CDR3: CASSRAGGSYEQYF. CDR3 bases: TGTGCCAGCAGCCGGGCAGGGGGCTCCTACGAGCAGTACTTC.

The rearrangement links TRBV6-4 to TRBJ2-3; D uncertain. Trimming removed 5 bases at V and 2 bases at J, with 8 bases between. Per germline, CDR1 MRHNA and CDR2 SNTAGT. The CDR3 length is 13 residues. CDR3 amino acids: CASSRVLTDTQYF. CDR3 nucleotides: TGTGCCAGCAGTCGGGTACTCACAGATACGCAGTATTTT.

The CDR3 here is CAISVHPHEQFF. CDR3 DNA sequence: TGTGCCATCAGTGTACACCCCCATGAGCAGTTCTTC. The rearrangement joins TRBV10-3 to TRBJ2-1; D unclear. Trimming stripped 4 bases from V and 8 bases from J, with 9 bases between. The CDR3 is 12 amino acids. Germline V gives CDR1 ENHRY, CDR2 SYGVKD.

J is TRBJ2-7 and V is TRBV5-4, with a weak D call TRBD1 (6 bases). Looked up from germline, CDR1 is SGHNT and CDR2 is YYREEE (reference sequence). The CDR3 is made up of 13 amino acids. Between the trimmed V and J ends, which lost 7 bases and 0 bases, there was a span of 11 bases. As DNA, the CDR3 is TGTGCCAGCCGTCGGACAGACTCCTACGAGCAGTACTTC. Translated: CASRRTDSYEQYF.

The chain uses TRBV6-4 and TRBJ2-1; D is uncertain. Per the germline V gene, CDR1 is MRHNA and CDR2 is SNTAGT. This CDR3 is 13 amino acids long. Deletions cut 5 bases from V and 8 bases from J, with 13 bases between. The CDR3 DNA sequence: TGTGCCAGCAGTTCCGGCTTTACGGATGAGCAGTTCTTC. This encodes CASSSGFTDEQFF.

This clone has just a few counts. The chain employs TRBV30 and TRBJ1-1, with D unclear. V lost 4 bases, J lost 7 bases, and 10 bases lay in between. The CDR3 has 11 residues. Germline V CDR1 and CDR2: GTSNPN, SVGIG (reference sequence). CDR3 residues: CAWNPGSEAFF. CDR3 nucleotides: TGTGCCTGGAACCCGGGAAGTGAAGCTTTCTTT.

The V gene is TRBV6-6, the J gene TRBJ1-4, with a weak D call TRBD1 (5 bases). Looked up from germline, CDR1 is MNHNY and CDR2 is SVGAGI (reference sequence). This CDR3 is built from 15 residues. Trimming took 10 bases from V and 2 from J, leaving 17 bases between them. Here the CDR3 DNA reads TGTGCCACCAACCGGGAGGGGCCCACTAATGAAAAACTGTTTTTT. Its protein is CATNREGPTNEKLFF.

This clone was counted between two and nine times. This chain links TRBV4-1 with TRBJ2-3, with 7 bases that match TRBD1. V shed 0 bases and J 2 bases; nucleotides not matched to a gene: 8. The CDR3 loop spans 17 amino acids. CDR1 is MGHRA and CDR2 is YSYEKL in the germline V gene. CDR3 DNA: TGCGCCAGCAGCCAAGACGAACAGGGGCTGGTCACAGATACGCAGTATTTT. This translates into CASSQDEQGLVTDTQYF.

The chain joins TRBV30 to TRBJ1-2; unclear D gene. Trimming pared 5 bases from V and 7 bases from J, leaving 17 bases between. The CDR3 covers 13 residues. CDR1 and CDR2 (germline): GTSNPN, SVGIG (reference sequence). The CDR3 reads CAWGDSHWTGYTF. The DNA of the CDR3 is TGTGCCTGGGGGGATTCACATTGGACTGGCTACACCTTC. Using reference TRBV30 and TRBJ1-2 for the parts outside the CDR3, the full variable domain is SQTIHQWPATLVQPVGSPLSLECTVEGTSNPNLYWYRQAAGRGLQLLFYSVGIGQISSEVPQNLSASRPQDRQFILSSKKLLLSDSGFYLCAWGDSHWTGYTFGSGTRLTVV.

This clone was seen a handful of times. V usage is TRBV4-1 and J usage is TRBJ1-2; no reliable D call. CDR3 size: 13 residues. Trimming left V 0 bases short and J 9 bases short, with 11 bases between. Germline V gene lookup returns CDR1 MGHRA and CDR2 YSYEKL. The chain's CDR3 is CASSQDPGTSYTF. The DNA of the CDR3 is TGCGCCAGCAGCCAAGATCCTGGAACGAGCTACACCTTC.

This chain joins TRBV29-1 and TRBJ2-7; D ambiguous. This CDR3 has 11 amino acids. V was shortened by 0 bases and J by 7 bases, with 7 bases between the two germline ends. Germline CDR1 and CDR2: SQVTM and ANQGSEA. CDR3 DNA sequence: TGCAGCGTTGAAGATCTTGGGGAGCAGTACTTC. Protein product: CSVEDLGEQYF.

The chain recombines TRBV29-1 with TRBJ1-2, with D tentatively TRBD1 (5 bases). CDR3 length: 11 amino acids. CDR1 is SQVTM and CDR2 is ANQGSEA in the germline V gene. The CDR3 loop reads CSTRGMRGYTF. The DNA of the CDR3 is TGCAGTACGAGGGGAATGCGTGGCTACACCTTC.

The rearrangement uses TRBV19 and TRBJ1-2, with D unresolved. This CDR3 comprises 12 residues. Looked up from germline, CDR1 is LNHDA and CDR2 is SQIVND (reference sequence). The V end lost 5 bases, the J end lost 1 base, and 5 bases lay between the germline ends. In DNA, the CDR3 is TGTGCCAGTAGTTTTGTTAACTATGGCTACACCTTC. It specifies CASSFVNYGYTF.

This sequence joins TRBV7-9 and TRBJ1-1; tentatively, D is TRBD1 (5 bases). Germline CDR1 reads SEHNR; CDR2 reads FQNEAQ (reference sequence). CDR3 length equals 14 residues. The germline V and J ends were trimmed by 1 base and 8 bases, with 14 bases remaining between them. This CDR3 reads CASSLGQGWEEAFF. The CDR3 DNA sequence: TGTGCCAGCAGCTTAGGGCAGGGTTGGGAAGAAGCTTTCTTT.

V is TRBV27 and J is TRBJ2-7; TRBD1 matches at 9 bases. Germline V gene lookup returns CDR1 MNHEY and CDR2 SMNVEV (reference sequence). The V segment lost 1 base and the J segment 7 bases; nucleotides outside the gene matches: 5. The CDR3 length is 14 residues. The chain's CDR3 is CASSLLGQGGEQYF. CDR3 nucleotide sequence: TGTGCCAGCAGTTTATTGGGACAGGGTGGGGAGCAGTACTTC.

Only a few counts were recorded for this clone. This chain connects TRBV29-1 to TRBJ2-1, with a possible D match to TRBD1 (6 bases). The CDR3 is 13 residues long. Trimming pared 6 bases from V and 5 bases from J, leaving 14 bases between. Germline loops: CDR1 SQVTM, CDR2 ANQGSEA. In nucleotides, the CDR3 is TGCAGCGTAGCCTGGACAGCCAACAATGAGCAGTTCTTC. This codes for CSVAWTANNEQFF.

The chain recombines TRBV7-9 with TRBJ2-3, with D possibly matching TRBD1 (5 bases). This CDR3 is 14 amino acids long. CDR1 is SEHNR, CDR2 FQNEAQ, per germline (reference sequence). V was pared by 4 bases and J by 2 bases, with 10 bases between. The CDR3 is CASSSTDATDTQYF. CDR3 bases: TGTGCCAGCAGCTCGACAGATGCCACAGATACGCAGTATTTT.

This clone appeared a few times. The V gene is TRBV13, the J gene TRBJ2-7; D remains unclear. Trimming removed 3 bases at V and 0 bases at J, with 9 bases between. This CDR3 region has 14 residues. Germline V lookup: CDR1 PRHDT, CDR2 FYEKMQ (reference sequence). CDR3 DNA sequence: TGTGCCAGCAGCTTTAAAGGACCCTCCTACGAGCAGTACTTC. This gives the protein CASSFKGPSYEQYF.

V usage is TRBV5-1 and J usage is TRBJ2-5; 8 bases are shared with TRBD2. This CDR3 has 16 amino acids. Germline CDR1 reads SGHRS; CDR2 reads YFSETQ. V shed 0 bases and J 2 bases; nucleotides not matched to a gene: 6. For the CDR3, the DNA is TGCGCCAGCAGCTTGGGATTCGGGACTAGACAAGAGACCCAGTACTTC. Protein: CASSLGFGTRQETQYF.

Concerning this clone: One end of the junction fails to match germline, which may point to a read error. CDR3 region: CAGSMVGWNEQFF. DNA for the CDR3: TGTGCCGGGAGTATGGTGGGTTGGAATGAGCAGTTCTTC. The chain carries TRBV30 and TRBJ2-1; weak D call: TRBD2 (5 bases). The CDR3 contains 13 residues. CDR1 and CDR2 from the germline V gene are GTSNPN and SVGIG (reference sequence).

This clone was counted a few times. The V call is TRBV7-9, the J call TRBJ2-2; D might be TRBD2 (6 bases). CDR3 length equals 12 residues. Germline assignment: CDR1 SEHNR and CDR2 FQNEAQ (reference sequence). V was shortened by 8 bases and J by 6 bases, with 10 bases between the two germline ends. CDR3 region: CASGGVPGELFF. The DNA of the CDR3 is TGTGCCAGCGGAGGGGTTCCCGGGGAGCTGTTTTTT. Looking up the rest from reference TRBV7-9 and TRBJ2-2 gives the full variable domain: DTGVSQNPRHKITKRGQNVTFRCDPISEHNRLYWYRQTLGQGPEFLTYFQNEAQLEKSRLLSDRFSAERPKGSFSTLEIQRTEQGDSAMYLCASGGVPGELFFGEGSRLTVL.

This CDR3 reads CASSLRGPATYEQYF. Written as DNA, the CDR3 is TGTGCCAGCAGTTTACGGGGTCCAGCAACCTACGAGCAGTACTTC. This chain uses TRBV27 with TRBJ2-7; tentative D call: TRBD2 (5 bases). CDR1 and CDR2 from the germline V gene are MNHEY and SMNVEV (reference sequence). This CDR3 is built from 15 residues. Trimming shortened V by 2 bases and J by 2 bases, and 13 bases separated the two germline ends.

This clone was counted between two and nine times. The chain has TRBV6-4 and TRBJ2-3; 9 bases agree with TRBD2. V shed 2 bases and J 4 bases; nucleotides not matched to a gene: 4. Per germline, CDR1 MRHNA and CDR2 SNTAGT. This CDR3 has 15 residues. The CDR3 reads CASSDGGLAADTQYF. The CDR3 nucleotides are TGTGCCAGCAGTGACGGGGGACTAGCCGCAGATACGCAGTATTTT.

This clone occurred many times. The V and J genes are TRBV4-3 and TRBJ2-6; a possible D gene is TRBD2 (5 bases). The germline V and J ends were trimmed by 0 bases and 2 bases, with 8 bases remaining between them. The CDR3 has 16 amino acids. Germline loops: CDR1 LGHNA, CDR2 YSLEER. The CDR3 nucleotides are TGCGCCAGCAGCCAAGATGAGGGAGCTGGGGCCAACGTCCTGACTTTC. Protein: CASSQDEGAGANVLTF.

This rearrangement joins TRBV7-9 to TRBJ1-2, with unresolved D. Germline CDR1 is SEHNR and CDR2 is FQNEAQ (reference sequence). V was pared by 3 bases and J by 0 bases, with 17 bases between. The length of the CDR3 is 17 residues. The CDR3 reads CASSFEGPRATNYGYTF. CDR3 nucleotides: TGTGCCAGCAGCTTCGAAGGACCAAGAGCAACTAACTATGGCTACACCTTC. Full variable domain (remainder filled in from reference TRBV7-9 and TRBJ1-2): DTGVSQNPRHKITKRGQNVTFRCDPISEHNRLYWYRQTLGQGPEFLTYFQNEAQLEKSRLLSDRFSAERPKGSFSTLEIQRTEQGDSAMYLCASSFEGPRATNYGYTFGSGTRLTVV.